What follows is one T cell receptor beta chain and its context. The antigen is unknown. TCR beta libraries were made by quantitative 5'-RACE with molecular barcodes. TCRdb re-derived calls from the 5' RACE reads in MiXCR, one entry per CDR3 protein. The sample has 250,000 or so distinct CDR3 sequences, 15% to 20% seen once. The record originates from a study of CD8 T cells in ankylosing spondylitis. General observations from the study: Seemingly characteristic of ankylosing spondylitis blood was a TCR beta motif consisting of about 8 highly homologous variants. Clones tied to disease were said to be significantly enriched in matched ankylosing spondylitis synovial fluid. Past studies reported some motif variants in reactive arthritis synovial fluid and blood.

The CDR3 extends over 17 amino acids. Trimming took off 2 bases at V and 2 bases at J, with 16 bases between the two ends. The rearrangement joins TRBV12-3 or TRBV12-4 to TRBJ2-1; no clear D. The sequenced material came from blood, either unsorted or a sorted T cell fraction (not recorded which). The clonotype comes from a male donor with ankylosing spondylitis or in good health (not recorded which). DNA for the CDR3: TGTGCCAGCAGTTTAAAGACTGGGTCGGGTCCCTACAATGAGCAGTTCTTC. It translates to CASSLKTGSGPYNEQFF.